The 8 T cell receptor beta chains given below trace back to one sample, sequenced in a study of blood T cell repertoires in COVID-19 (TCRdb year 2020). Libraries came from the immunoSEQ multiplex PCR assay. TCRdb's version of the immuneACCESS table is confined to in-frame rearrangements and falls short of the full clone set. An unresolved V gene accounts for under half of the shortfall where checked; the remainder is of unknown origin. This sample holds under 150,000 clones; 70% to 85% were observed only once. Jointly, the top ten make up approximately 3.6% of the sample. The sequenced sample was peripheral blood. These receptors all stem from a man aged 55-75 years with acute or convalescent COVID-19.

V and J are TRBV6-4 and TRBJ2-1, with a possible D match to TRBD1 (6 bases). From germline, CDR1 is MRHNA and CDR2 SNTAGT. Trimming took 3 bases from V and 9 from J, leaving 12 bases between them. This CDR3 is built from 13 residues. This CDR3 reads CASSEGPRGEQFF. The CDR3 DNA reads TGTGCCAGCAGTGAGGGCCCCAGGGGTGAGCAGTTCTTC.

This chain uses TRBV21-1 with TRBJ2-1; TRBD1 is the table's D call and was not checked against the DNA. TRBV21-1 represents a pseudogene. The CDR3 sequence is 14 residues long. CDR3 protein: CASSRVDTHNEQFF. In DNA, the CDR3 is TGTGCCAGCAGCAGGGTGGACACTCACAATGAGCAGTTCTTC.

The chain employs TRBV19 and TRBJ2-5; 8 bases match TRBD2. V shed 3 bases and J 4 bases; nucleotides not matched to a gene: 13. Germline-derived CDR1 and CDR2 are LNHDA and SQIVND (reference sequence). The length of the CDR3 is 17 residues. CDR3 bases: TGTGCCAGTAGTATTCGGAGACCAGCGGGAGTAGGAGAGACCCAGTACTTC. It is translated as CASSIRRPAGVGETQYF.

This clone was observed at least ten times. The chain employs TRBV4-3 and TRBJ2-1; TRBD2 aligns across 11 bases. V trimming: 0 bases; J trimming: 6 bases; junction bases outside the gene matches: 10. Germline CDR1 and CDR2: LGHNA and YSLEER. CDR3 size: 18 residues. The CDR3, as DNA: TGCGCCAGCAGCCAAGACCCCTCTAGCGGGAGGACTGGCAATGAGCAGTTCTTC. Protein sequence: CASSQDPSSGRTGNEQFF.

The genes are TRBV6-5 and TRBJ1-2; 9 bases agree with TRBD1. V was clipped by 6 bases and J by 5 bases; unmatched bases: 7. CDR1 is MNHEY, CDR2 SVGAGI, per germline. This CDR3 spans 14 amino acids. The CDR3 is CASRLGQGSYGYTF. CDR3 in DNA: TGTGCCAGCAGATTGGGACAGGGTTCATATGGCTACACCTTC.

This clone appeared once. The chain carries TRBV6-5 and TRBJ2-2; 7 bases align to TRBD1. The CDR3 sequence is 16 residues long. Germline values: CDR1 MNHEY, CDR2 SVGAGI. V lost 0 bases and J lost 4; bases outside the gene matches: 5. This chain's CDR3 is CASSYSRGRATGELFF. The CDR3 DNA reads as TGTGCCAGCAGTTACTCGAGGGGGCGGGCCACCGGGGAGCTGTTTTTT.

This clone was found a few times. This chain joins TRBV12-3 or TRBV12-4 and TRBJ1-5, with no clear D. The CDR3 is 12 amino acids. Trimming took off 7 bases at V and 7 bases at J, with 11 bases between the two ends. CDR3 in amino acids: CASTVGGQPQHF. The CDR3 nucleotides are TGTGCCAGCACTGTGGGAGGGCAGCCCCAGCATTTT.

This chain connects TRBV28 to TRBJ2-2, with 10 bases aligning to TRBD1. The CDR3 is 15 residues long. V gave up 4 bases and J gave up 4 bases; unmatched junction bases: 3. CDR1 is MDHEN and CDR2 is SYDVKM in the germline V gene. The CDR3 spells CASSYRDRGTGELFF. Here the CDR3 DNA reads TGTGCCAGCAGTTACCGGGACAGGGGCACCGGGGAGCTGTTTTTT.